This T cell receptor (beta chain) was observed in a study of blood T cell repertoires in COVID-19 (dated by TCRdb to 2018 to 2021). For the study in its entirety: Collaborator samples came from the United States, Italy and Spain and covered acute and convalescent phases of COVID-19. The material from the prospective study consisted of cDNA or gDNA derived from T cells, B-cell-depleted T cells, or PBMCs. A freely available public database, intended as a resource for researchers studying the immune response to SARS-CoV-2, is where the repertoires were released. Deeply sampled blood TCRbeta repertoires from subjects exposed to, actively infected with, or recovered from COVID-19 were included in the dataset. HLA class I and class II types, where available, came from metadata supplied by the sample provider rather than from assay-based typing. Nearly every sample came with metadata listing a de-identified subject ID, COVID-19 status, age in years and sex. Samples were obtained from the ongoing ImmuneRACE study (first 160 participants) and from about 1,300 subjects provided by 6 global collaborators. Results and caveats for the whole study, not just this receptor: How much clinical and demographic metadata was included differed by source and by participant, and the metadata was provided uncurated.

Each collaborating institution followed its own protocols to collect whole blood in K2EDTA tubes. For TCRbeta analysis, collaborators shipped samples as frozen whole blood, isolated PBMCs, or DNA extracted from either of those sample types. About this clone: What antigen it recognizes has not been identified. No per-base quality is available; no much larger clone lies one base away.

V loses 1 base at its end and J loses 6 bases; junction bases beyond the gene matches: 4. The CDR3 spans 14 residues, from the cysteine through the phenylalanine. Solely the CDR3 DNA is kept, with 42 bases framed from the first base. CDR1 and CDR2 are drawn from the germline V gene (reference sequence): LNHNV, YYDKDF. The immunoSEQ Assay, a bias-controlled multiplex PCR, was used to amplify TCRbeta CDR3 regions from genomic DNA. For the original study's pipeline: Within the assay, amplification of reference gene primers was used to estimate how many nucleated cells each sample contained. To quantify the absolute abundance of each unique TCRbeta CDR3 rearrangement, sequence reads were collapsed and filtered. For each sample, productive Simpson clonality was calculated as the square root of Simpson's diversity index across productive rearrangements. TCRdb retrieved this table from immuneACCESS and kept in-frame rearrangements only. Not all clones are present; in checked studies, unresolved V genes account for under half, and no reason is known for the remainder. That table furnishes V, J and clone size, whereas the DNA furnished D and trimming. For this sample the table gives about 140,000 clones, of which about 80% were detected only once. The top ten clones comprise under 9.5% of the sample.

The chain uses TRBV15 and TRBJ1-2, and TRBD1 aligns with 8 junction nucleotides. The material sequenced was peripheral blood. This receptor was taken from a human donor in a cohort sampled during active COVID-19. The DNA is TGTGCCACCAGCAGAGGACACAGGGGGAATGGCTACACCTTC. This codes for CATSRGHRGNGYTF.